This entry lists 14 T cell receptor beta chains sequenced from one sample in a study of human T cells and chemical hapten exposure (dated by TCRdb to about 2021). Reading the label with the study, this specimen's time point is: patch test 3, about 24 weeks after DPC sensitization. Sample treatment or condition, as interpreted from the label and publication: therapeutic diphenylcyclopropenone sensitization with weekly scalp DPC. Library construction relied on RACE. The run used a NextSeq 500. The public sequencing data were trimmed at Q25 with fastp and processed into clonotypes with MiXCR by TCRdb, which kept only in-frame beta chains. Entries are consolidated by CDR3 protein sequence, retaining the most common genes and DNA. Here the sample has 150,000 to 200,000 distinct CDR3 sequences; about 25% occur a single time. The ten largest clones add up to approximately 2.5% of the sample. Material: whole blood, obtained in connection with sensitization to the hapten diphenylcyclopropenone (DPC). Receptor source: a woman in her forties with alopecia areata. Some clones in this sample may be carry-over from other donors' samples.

This CDR3 reads CASSSPISGTETQYF. DNA of the CDR3: TGCGCCAGCAGCAGTCCGATTAGCGGGACGGAGACCCAGTACTTC. This chain links TRBV5-1 with TRBJ2-5, with 8 nucleotides matching TRBD2. The germline gives CDR1 SGHRS, CDR2 YFSETQ. This CDR3 spans 15 amino acids. With 4 bases clipped from V and 5 bases from J, the junction kept 10 bases outside the gene matches. Together with reference TRBV5-1 and TRBJ2-5, the CDR3 gives the full variable domain: KAGVTQTPRYLIKTRGQQVTLSCSPISGHRSVSWYQQTPGQGLQFLFEYFSETQRNKGNFPGRFSGRQFSNSRSEMNVSTLELGDSALYLCASSSPISGTETQYFGPGTRLLVL.

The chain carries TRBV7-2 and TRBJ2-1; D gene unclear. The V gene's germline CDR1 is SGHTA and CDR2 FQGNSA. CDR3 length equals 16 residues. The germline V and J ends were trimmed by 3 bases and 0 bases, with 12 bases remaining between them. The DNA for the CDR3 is TGTGCCAGCAGCTTTTCCGGCAGCTACTCCTACAATGAGCAGTTCTTC. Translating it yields CASSFSGSYSYNEQFF.

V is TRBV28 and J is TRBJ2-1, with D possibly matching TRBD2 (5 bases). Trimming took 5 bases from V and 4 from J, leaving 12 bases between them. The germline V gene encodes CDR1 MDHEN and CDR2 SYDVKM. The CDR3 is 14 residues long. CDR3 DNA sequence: TGTGCCAGCAGTCTCCGGGAACGATACAATGAGCAGTTCTTC. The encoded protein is CASSLRERYNEQFF.

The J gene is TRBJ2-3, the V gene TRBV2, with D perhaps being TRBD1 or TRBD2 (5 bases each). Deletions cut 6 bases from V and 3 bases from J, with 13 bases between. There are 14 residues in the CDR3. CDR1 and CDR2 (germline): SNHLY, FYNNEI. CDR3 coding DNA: TGTGCCAGCAGGGTACGGGACCGGACAGATACGCAGTATTTT. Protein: CASRVRDRTDTQYF.

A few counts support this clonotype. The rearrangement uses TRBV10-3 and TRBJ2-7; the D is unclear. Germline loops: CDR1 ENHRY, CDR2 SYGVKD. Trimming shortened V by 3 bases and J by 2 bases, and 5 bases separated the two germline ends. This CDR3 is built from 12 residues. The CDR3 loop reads CAISDGTYEQYF. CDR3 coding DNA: TGTGCCATCAGTGATGGCACCTACGAGCAGTACTTC.

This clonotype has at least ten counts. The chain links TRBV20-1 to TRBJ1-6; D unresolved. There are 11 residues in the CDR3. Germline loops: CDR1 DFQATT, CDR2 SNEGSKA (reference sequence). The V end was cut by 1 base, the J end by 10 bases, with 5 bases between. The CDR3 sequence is CSARVGSPLHF. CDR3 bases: TGCAGTGCTAGAGTAGGCTCACCCCTCCACTTT.

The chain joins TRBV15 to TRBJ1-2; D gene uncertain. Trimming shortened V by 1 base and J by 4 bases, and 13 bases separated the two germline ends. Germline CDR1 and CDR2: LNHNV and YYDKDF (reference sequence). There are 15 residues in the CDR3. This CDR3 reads CATSRGGGNGYGYTF. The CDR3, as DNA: TGTGCCACCAGCAGAGGCGGAGGGAATGGCTATGGCTACACCTTC.

CDR3 in amino acids: CASRGSSGANVLTF. CDR3 sequence (DNA): TGTGCCAGCAGGGGTAGCTCTGGGGCCAACGTCCTGACTTTC. V and J are TRBV6-5 and TRBJ2-6; D not certain. This CDR3 region has 14 residues. Between the trimmed V and J ends, which lost 6 bases and 0 bases, there was a span of 6 bases. Germline CDR1 and CDR2: MNHEY and SVGAGI.

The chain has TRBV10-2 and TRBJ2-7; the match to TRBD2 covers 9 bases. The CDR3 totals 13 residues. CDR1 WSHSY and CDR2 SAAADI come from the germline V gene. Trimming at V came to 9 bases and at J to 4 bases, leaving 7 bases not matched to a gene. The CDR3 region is CARRGLADYEQYF. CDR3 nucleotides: TGCGCCAGAAGGGGACTAGCCGATTACGAGCAGTACTTC.

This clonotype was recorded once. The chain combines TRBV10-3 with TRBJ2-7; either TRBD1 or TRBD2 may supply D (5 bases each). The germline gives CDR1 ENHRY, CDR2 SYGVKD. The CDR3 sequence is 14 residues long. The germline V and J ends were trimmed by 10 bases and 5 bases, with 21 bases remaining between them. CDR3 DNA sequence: TGTGCCACCAGACTCGGGACGGCTGCCCACGAGCAGTACTTC. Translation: CATRLGTAAHEQYF.

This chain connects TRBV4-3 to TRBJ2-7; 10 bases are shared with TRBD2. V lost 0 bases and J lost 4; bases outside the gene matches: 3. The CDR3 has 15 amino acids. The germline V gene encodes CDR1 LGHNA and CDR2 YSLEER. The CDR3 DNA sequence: TGCGCCAGCAGCCAAGACCTACTAGCGGGATACGAGCAGTACTTC. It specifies CASSQDLLAGYEQYF.

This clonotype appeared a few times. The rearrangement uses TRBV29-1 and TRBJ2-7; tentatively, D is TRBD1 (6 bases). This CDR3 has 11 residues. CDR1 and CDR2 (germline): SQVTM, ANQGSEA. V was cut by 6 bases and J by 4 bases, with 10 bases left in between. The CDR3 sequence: CSVGAQYEQYF. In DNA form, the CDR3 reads TGCAGCGTGGGGGCCCAATACGAGCAGTACTTC.

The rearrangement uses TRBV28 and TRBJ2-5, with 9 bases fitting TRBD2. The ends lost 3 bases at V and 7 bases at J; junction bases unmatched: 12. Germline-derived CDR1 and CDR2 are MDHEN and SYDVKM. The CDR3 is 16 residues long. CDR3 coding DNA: TGTGCCAGCAGTTTGGGGTCAGCGGGAGGCTCGGGGACCCAGTACTTC. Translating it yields CASSLGSAGGSGTQYF.

CDR3 coding DNA: TGTGCCAGCAGCCAAGCGAGCGGGAGTGGTGAGCAGTACTTC. Amino acid sequence: CASSQASGSGEQYF. This sequence joins TRBV4-2 and TRBJ2-7; TRBD2 matches at 8 bases. Germline loops: CDR1 LGHNA, CDR2 YNFKEQ. V lost 1 base, J lost 7 bases, and 6 bases stayed unmatched. CDR3 length: 14 amino acids.